Following are 19 T cell receptor beta chains from one sample sequenced in a study of regulatory T cells in long-lasting Graves disease. Building of the TCR beta libraries involved iRepertoire HTBI primers and Arm-PCR of CDR3 regions. TCRdb reprocessed the multiplex PCR reads with MiXCR, giving one entry per CDR3 protein. This sample has roughly 400,000 distinct CDR3 sequences, with roughly 23% found just once. The time point is: persistent/refractory GD, antithyroid drugs over 5 years with positive TRAb. Construction of the TCR library relied on RNA isolated from PBMCs. The input for sequencing was peripheral blood mononuclear cells (PBMCs), taken when the disease was refractory, from a patient treated with antithyroid drugs. These receptors were taken from a female donor with Graves disease.

This clonotype was observed a few times. V and J are TRBV11-2 and TRBJ2-2; 8 positions match TRBD2. V shed 5 bases, J shed 6 bases, and the junction held 11 bases outside the gene matches. CDR1 SGHAT and CDR2 FQNNGV come from the germline V gene. The CDR3 has 16 residues. CDR3 nucleotide sequence: TGTGCCAGCAGCGGCCTTAGCGGGAAGTCAGCCGGGGAGCTGTTTTTT. Amino acids: CASSGLSGKSAGELFF.

This clonotype was observed at least ten times. The CDR3 protein is CASSFFGGGNQPQHF. The CDR3 DNA sequence: TGTGCCAGCAGTTTTTTTGGGGGAGGCAATCAGCCCCAGCATTTT. The chain employs TRBV28 and TRBJ1-5; TRBD1 might be the D (5 bases). This CDR3 is built from 15 residues. CDR1 and CDR2 (germline): MDHEN, SYDVKM. V was shortened by 3 bases and J by 2 bases, with 11 bases between the two germline ends.

This chain connects TRBV7-3 to TRBJ2-2; D uncertain. CDR1 is SGHTA, CDR2 FQGTGA, per germline. This CDR3 is built from 16 residues. Trimming removed 4 bases at V and 0 bases at J, with 12 bases between. The CDR3 loop is CASSSDGRANTGELFF. The CDR3 DNA reads as TGTGCCAGCAGCTCCGACGGACGGGCGAACACCGGGGAGCTGTTTTTT.

This clonotype was observed many times. The chain carries TRBV2 and TRBJ2-7; 8 bases are shared with TRBD1. Germline assignment: CDR1 SNHLY and CDR2 FYNNEI. The CDR3 runs to 13 residues. With V trimmed by 7 bases and J by 6 bases, 8 bases remained unmatched. The CDR3 nucleotides read TGTGCCAGCACCAGGACAGGGATTTCCGAGCAGTACTTC. Translation: CASTRTGISEQYF.

The V gene is TRBV19, the J gene TRBJ1-1; 8 bases map to TRBD1. J gave up 2 bases and V 6 bases, and 8 bases lay outside the gene matches. CDR3 length: 15 residues. Germline CDR1 LNHDA, CDR2 SQIVND (reference sequence). CDR3 sequence: CASSSRQGPNTEAFF. Written as DNA, the CDR3 is TGTGCCAGTAGCTCCCGACAGGGGCCCAACACTGAAGCTTTCTTT.

This clonotype was observed at least ten times. The chain uses TRBV20-1 and TRBJ2-7; the D gene is possibly TRBD1 (5 bases). This CDR3 is built from 14 residues. Trimming removed 4 bases from V and 0 bases from J, with 13 bases in between. In germline, CDR1 is DFQATT, CDR2 SNEGSKA (reference sequence). The CDR3 DNA reads as TGCAGTGCTAAGACAGCGCCAATCTCCTACGAGCAGTACTTC. The encoded protein is CSAKTAPISYEQYF.

The rearrangement joins TRBV5-1 to TRBJ2-3; TRBD2 agrees at 11 bases. The V gene's germline CDR1 is SGHRS and CDR2 YFSETQ. Unmatched junction bases numbered 4, after V lost 2 bases and J lost 2 bases. CDR3 length equals 16 residues. DNA of the CDR3: TGCGCCAGCAGCTTAAAGACTAGCGGGACCACAGATACGCAGTATTTT. Translation gives CASSLKTSGTTDTQYF. The full variable domain, its missing parts supplied by reference TRBV5-1 and TRBJ2-3, is KAGVTQTPRYLIKTRGQQVTLSCSPISGHRSVSWYQQTPGQGLQFLFEYFSETQRNKGNFPGRFSGRQFSNSRSEMNVSTLELGDSALYLCASSLKTSGTTDTQYFGPGTRLTVL.

A note on this clonotype: A read error may produce the germline difference seen at one junction end. This chain joins TRBV6-9 and TRBJ1-6; D remains unclear. CDR1 MNHGY and CDR2 SVAAGI come from the germline V gene. The CDR3 covers 13 residues. CDR3 region: CASSRRNGSPLHF. As DNA, the CDR3 is TGCGCCAGCAGCCGAAGAAATGGATCACCCCTCCACTTT.

This clonotype was recorded many times. The chain combines TRBV12-5 with TRBJ1-1; the D gene is possibly TRBD1 (5 bases). With 7 bases removed from V and 1 base from J, the gap between germline ends came to 10 bases. Looked up from germline, CDR1 is LGHNT and CDR2 is FRNRAP. This CDR3 region has 13 residues. The CDR3 sequence is CASALGTNTEAFF. The CDR3 DNA follows: TGTGCTAGTGCCCTCGGGACGAACACTGAAGCTTTCTTT.

This clonotype was picked up many times. This chain's CDR3 is CASSPRGLAAKNIQYF. Written as DNA, the CDR3 is TGTGCCAGCAGCCCCAGGGGGCTAGCCGCCAAAAACATTCAGTACTTC. The V call is TRBV28, the J call TRBJ2-4; TRBD1 matches 8 bases. CDR3 length: 16 residues. Germline V gene data show CDR1 as MDHEN and CDR2 as SYDVKM. V shed 6 bases and J 1 base; nucleotides not matched to a gene: 8.

The rearrangement joins TRBV19 to TRBJ1-1; D not certain. CDR1 and CDR2 from the germline V gene are LNHDA and SQIVND (reference sequence). The CDR3 is made up of 16 amino acids. V lost 1 base to trimming and J lost 2 bases, with 14 bases between them. This chain's CDR3 is CASSIAVNGPNTEAFF. CDR3 coding DNA: TGTGCCAGTAGTATAGCAGTGAACGGACCAAACACTGAAGCTTTCTTT.

The chain links TRBV7-8 to TRBJ2-1, with D possibly called TRBD1 or TRBD2 (5 bases each). Per germline, CDR1 SGHVS and CDR2 FQNEAQ. V lost 2 bases, J lost 8 bases, and 28 bases lay in between. The CDR3 runs 19 residues. The CDR3 loop reads CASSLLPTPTGTVLDEQFF. In nucleotides, the CDR3 is TGTGCCAGCAGCTTATTGCCAACCCCAACCGGGACCGTTTTAGATGAGCAGTTCTTC.

At least ten counts were recorded for this clonotype. The rearrangement links TRBV20-1 to TRBJ2-2, with a weak D call TRBD1 (5 bases). The CDR3 has 15 amino acids. Germline V gives CDR1 DFQATT, CDR2 SNEGSKA (reference sequence). With 3 bases removed from V and 5 bases from J, the gap between germline ends came to 16 bases. CDR3 region: CSASTALPGTGELFF. The CDR3 coding sequence is TGCAGTGCTAGTACAGCGCTTCCAGGGACCGGGGAGCTGTTTTTT.

This clonotype was recorded many times. The chain carries TRBV12-3 or TRBV12-4 and TRBJ1-6, with D possibly matching TRBD1 (5 bases). V was pared by 6 bases and J by 6 bases, with 18 bases between. CDR3 length: 16 residues. CDR3 nucleotides: TGTGCCAGCAGCTTGGGACCGAGTCACACTAATTCACCCCTCCACTTT. Residues: CASSLGPSHTNSPLHF.

This clonotype was observed many times. The V call is TRBV5-6, the J call TRBJ2-5, with D unclear. Germline loops: CDR1 SGHDT, CDR2 YYEEEE. CDR3 length: 13 amino acids. V was cut by 3 bases and J by 2 bases, with 8 bases left in between. The CDR3: CASSWGSQETQYF. Written as DNA, the CDR3 is TGTGCCAGCAGCTGGGGATCGCAAGAGACCCAGTACTTC.

This clonotype occurred many times. The V gene is TRBV12-3 or TRBV12-4, the J gene TRBJ2-4, with D uncertain. There are 16 residues in the CDR3. Trimming pared 1 base from V and 0 bases from J, leaving 10 bases between. In DNA, the CDR3 is TGTGCCAGCAGTTTAGGCAGGCCACTAGCCAAAAACATTCAGTACTTC. Translated: CASSLGRPLAKNIQYF.

The CDR3 loop reads CASSPGGGRIRYEQYF. The CDR3 nucleotides are TGTGCCAGCAGCCCCGGGGGCGGGAGGATAAGATACGAGCAGTACTTC. The V and J genes are TRBV5-5 and TRBJ2-7; 8 nucleotides agree with TRBD2. CDR3 length: 16 amino acids. V lost 4 bases and J lost 4; bases outside the gene matches: 13. Per germline, CDR1 SGHKS and CDR2 YYEKEE (reference sequence).

About this clonotype itself: At one of its ends the junction is not consistent with the germline gene, which may arise from a read error. This chain joins TRBV6-2 or TRBV6-3 and TRBJ1-5, with D unclear. Germline CDR1 reads MNHEY; CDR2 reads SVGEGT. The CDR3 runs 14 residues. CDR3: CASSESRASQPQHF. The CDR3 nucleotides are TGTGCCAGCAGTGAGTCGAGGGCAAGTCAGCCTCAGCATTTT.

This clonotype appeared many times. The V gene is TRBV6-5, the J gene TRBJ2-2; maybe TRBD2 (6 bases). The CDR3 loop spans 15 amino acids. Germline V gives CDR1 MNHEY, CDR2 SVGAGI. Trimming took 2 bases from V and 5 from J, leaving 12 bases between them. CDR3 residues: CASSYGAGGTGELFF. In DNA, the CDR3 is TGTGCCAGCAGTTACGGGGCCGGGGGTACCGGGGAGCTGTTTTTT.